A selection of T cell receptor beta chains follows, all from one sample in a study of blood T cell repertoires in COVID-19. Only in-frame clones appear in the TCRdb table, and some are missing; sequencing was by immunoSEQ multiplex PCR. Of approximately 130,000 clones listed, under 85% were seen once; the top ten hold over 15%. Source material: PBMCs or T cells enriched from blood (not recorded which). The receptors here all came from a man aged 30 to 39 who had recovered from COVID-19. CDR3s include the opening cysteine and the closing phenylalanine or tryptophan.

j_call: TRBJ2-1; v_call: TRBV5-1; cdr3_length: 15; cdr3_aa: CASSLTRGTYNEQFF
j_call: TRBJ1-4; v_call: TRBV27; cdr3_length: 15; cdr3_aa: CASSLGRDSNEKLFF
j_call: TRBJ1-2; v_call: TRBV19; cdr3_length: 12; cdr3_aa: CASSAQGSGYTF
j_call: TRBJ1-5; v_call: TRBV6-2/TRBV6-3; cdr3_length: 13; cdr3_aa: CASSDGHFVAQHF
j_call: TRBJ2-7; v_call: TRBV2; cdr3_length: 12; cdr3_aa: CAGRDYSYEQYF
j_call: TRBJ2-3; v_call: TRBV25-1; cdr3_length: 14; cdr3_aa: CASSVAGSRDTQYF
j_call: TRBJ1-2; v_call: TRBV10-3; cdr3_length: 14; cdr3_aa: CAISMTGKYYGYTF
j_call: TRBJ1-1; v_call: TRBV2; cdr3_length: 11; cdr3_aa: CAVLGGTEAFF
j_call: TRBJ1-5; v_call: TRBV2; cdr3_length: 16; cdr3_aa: CASSLRGVTGNQPQHF
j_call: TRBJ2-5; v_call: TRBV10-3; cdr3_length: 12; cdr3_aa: CAISLAGETQYF
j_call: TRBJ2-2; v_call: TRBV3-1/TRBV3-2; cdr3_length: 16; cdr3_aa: CASSQARGRSTGELFF
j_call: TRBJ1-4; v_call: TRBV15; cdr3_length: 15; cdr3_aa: CATSRGGQLNEKLFF
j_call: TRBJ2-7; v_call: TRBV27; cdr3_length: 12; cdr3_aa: CASSPAGLEQYF
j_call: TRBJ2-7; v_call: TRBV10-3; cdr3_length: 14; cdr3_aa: CAIRRDVGTYEQYF
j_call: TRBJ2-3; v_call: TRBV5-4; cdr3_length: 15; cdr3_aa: CASSFETGGLDTQYF
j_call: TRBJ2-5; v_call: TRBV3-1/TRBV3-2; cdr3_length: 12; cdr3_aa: CASSQVAWTQYF
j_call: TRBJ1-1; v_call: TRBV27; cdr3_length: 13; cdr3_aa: CASSLRVGTEAFF
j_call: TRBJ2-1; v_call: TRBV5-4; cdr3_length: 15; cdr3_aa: CASSFPGSSYNEQFF